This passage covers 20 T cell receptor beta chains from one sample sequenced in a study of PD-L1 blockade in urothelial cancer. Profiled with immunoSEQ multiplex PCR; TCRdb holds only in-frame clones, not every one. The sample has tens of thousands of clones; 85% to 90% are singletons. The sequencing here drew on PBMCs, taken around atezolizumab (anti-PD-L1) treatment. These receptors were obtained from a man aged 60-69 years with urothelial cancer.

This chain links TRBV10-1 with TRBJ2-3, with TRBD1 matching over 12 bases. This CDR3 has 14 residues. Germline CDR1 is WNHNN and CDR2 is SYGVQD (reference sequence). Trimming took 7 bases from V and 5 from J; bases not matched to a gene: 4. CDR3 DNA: TGCGCCAGCACGGGACAGGGGGCGGGAGATACGCAGTATTTT. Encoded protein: CASTGQGAGDTQYF.

CDR3 amino acids: CASSLGGWRSYNEQFF. DNA of the CDR3: TGTGCCAGCAGCTTGGGCGGATGGCGGTCCTACAATGAGCAGTTCTTC. The J gene is TRBJ2-1, the V gene TRBV5-6; unclear D gene. V lost 0 bases to trimming and J lost 1 base, with 11 bases between them. Per germline, CDR1 SGHDT and CDR2 YYEEEE. This CDR3 contains 16 residues.

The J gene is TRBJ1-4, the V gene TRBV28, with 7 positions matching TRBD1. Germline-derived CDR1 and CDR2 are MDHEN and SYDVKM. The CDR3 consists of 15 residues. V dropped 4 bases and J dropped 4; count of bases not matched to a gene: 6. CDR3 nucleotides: TGTGCCAGCAGTTCCCGCAGACAGGGTAATGAAAAACTGTTTTTT. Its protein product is CASSSRRQGNEKLFF.

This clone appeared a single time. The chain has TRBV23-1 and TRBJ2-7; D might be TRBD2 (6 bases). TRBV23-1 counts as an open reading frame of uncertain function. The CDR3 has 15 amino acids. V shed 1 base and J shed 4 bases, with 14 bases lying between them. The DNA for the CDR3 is TGCGCCAGCAGTCAATTGCGGGATCCTCTTTACGAGCAGTACTTC. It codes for CASSQLRDPLYEQYF.

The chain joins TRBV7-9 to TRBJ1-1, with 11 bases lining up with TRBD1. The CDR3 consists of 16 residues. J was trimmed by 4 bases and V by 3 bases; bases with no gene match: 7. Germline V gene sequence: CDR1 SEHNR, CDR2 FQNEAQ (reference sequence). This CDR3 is CASSFGAGTGGTEAFF. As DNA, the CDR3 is TGTGCCAGCAGCTTCGGGGCCGGGACAGGGGGCACTGAAGCTTTCTTT. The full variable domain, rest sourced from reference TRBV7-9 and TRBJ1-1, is DTGVSQNPRHKITKRGQNVTFRCDPISEHNRLYWYRQTLGQGPEFLTYFQNEAQLEKSRLLSDRFSAERPKGSFSTLEIQRTEQGDSAMYLCASSFGAGTGGTEAFFGQGTRLTVV.

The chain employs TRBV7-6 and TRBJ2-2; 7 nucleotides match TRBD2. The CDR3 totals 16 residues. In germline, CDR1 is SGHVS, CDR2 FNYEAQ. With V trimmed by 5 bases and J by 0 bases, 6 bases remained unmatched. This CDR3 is CASSPGTISNTGELFF. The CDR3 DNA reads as TGTGCCAGCAGCCCCGGGACTATCTCGAACACCGGGGAGCTGTTTTTT.

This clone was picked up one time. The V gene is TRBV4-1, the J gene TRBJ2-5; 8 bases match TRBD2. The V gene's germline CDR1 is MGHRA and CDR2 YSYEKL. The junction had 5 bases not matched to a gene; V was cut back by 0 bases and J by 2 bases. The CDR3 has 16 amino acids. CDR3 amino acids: CASSQDSLAAQETQYF. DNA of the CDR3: TGCGCCAGCAGCCAAGATTCACTAGCGGCTCAAGAGACCCAGTACTTC.

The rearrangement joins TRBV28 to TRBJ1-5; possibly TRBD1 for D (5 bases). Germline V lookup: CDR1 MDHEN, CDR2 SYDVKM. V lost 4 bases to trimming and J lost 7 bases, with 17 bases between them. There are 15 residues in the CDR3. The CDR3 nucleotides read TGTGCCAGCAGTTCTCCCAGGGCTAATATGCAGCCCCAGCATTTT. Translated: CASSSPRANMQPQHF.

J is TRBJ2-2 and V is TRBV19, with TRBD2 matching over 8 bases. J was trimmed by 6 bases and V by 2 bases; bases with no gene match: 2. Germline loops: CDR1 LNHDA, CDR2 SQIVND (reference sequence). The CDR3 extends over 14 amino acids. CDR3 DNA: TGTGCCAGTAGTATAAACGGGAGGGCCGGGGAGCTGTTTTTT. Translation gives CASSINGRAGELFF.

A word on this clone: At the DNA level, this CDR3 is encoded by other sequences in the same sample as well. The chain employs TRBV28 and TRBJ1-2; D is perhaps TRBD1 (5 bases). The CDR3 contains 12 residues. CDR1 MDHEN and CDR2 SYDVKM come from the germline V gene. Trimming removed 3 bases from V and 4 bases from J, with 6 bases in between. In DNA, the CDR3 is TGTGCCAGCAGTTTGGGGGGCTATGGCTACACCTTC. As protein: CASSLGGYGYTF.

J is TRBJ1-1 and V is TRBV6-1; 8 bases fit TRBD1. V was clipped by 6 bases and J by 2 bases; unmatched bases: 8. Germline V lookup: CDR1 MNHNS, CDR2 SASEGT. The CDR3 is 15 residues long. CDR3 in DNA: TGTGCCAGCAGACGACAGGGGCGGGGTAACACTGAAGCTTTCTTT. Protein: CASRRQGRGNTEAFF.

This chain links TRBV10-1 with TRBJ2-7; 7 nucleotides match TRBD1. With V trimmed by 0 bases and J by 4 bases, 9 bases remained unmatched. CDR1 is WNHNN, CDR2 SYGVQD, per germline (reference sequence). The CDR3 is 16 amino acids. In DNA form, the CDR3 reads TGCGCCAGCAGTGAGTCGGCGACAGGGCCTGTTTACGAGCAGTACTTC. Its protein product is CASSESATGPVYEQYF.

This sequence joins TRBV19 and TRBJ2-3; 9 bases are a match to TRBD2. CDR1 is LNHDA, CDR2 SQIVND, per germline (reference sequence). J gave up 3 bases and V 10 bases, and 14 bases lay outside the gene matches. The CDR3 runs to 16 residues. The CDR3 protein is CATNRGGGVGTDTQYF. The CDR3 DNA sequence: TGTGCCACAAACCGGGGCGGGGGGGTTGGGACAGATACGCAGTATTTT.

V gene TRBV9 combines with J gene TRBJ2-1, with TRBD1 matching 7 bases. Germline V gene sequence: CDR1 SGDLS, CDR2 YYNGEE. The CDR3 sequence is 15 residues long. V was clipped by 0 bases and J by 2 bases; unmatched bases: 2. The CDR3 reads CASSVDRGAYNEQFF. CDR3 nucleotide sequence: TGTGCCAGCAGCGTAGACAGGGGCGCCTACAATGAGCAGTTCTTC.

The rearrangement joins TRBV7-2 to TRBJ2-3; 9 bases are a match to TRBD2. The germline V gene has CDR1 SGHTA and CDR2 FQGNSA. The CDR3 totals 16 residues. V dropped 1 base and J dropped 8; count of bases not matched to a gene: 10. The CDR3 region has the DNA TGTGCCAGCAGCTTAGGAAGCGGGGGGCCTTCAGTTACGCAGTATTTT. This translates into CASSLGSGGPSVTQYF.

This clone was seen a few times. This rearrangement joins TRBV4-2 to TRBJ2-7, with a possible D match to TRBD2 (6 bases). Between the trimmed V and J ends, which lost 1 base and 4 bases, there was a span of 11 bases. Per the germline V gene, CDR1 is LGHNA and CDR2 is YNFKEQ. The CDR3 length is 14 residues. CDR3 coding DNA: TGTGCCAGCAGCCAAGGAATCGGGGGTTACGAGCAGTACTTC. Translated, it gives CASSQGIGGYEQYF.

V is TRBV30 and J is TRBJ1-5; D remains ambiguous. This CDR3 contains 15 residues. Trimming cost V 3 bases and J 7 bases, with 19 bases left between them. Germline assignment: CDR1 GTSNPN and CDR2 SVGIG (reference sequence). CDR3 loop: CAWSANHGIGQPQHF. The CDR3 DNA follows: TGTGCCTGGAGCGCTAACCACGGGATCGGGCAGCCCCAGCATTTT.

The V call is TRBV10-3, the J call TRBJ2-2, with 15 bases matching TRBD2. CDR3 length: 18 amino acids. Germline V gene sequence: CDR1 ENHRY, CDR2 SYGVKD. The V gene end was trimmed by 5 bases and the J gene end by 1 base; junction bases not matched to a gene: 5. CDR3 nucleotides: TGTGCCATCAGTCCGGGACTAGCGGGGGGAAAGAACACCGGGGAGCTGTTTTTT. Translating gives CAISPGLAGGKNTGELFF.

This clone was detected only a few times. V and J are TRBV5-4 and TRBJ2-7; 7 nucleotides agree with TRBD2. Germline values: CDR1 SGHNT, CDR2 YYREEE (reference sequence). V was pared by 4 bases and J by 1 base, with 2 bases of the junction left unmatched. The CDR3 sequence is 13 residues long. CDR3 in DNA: TGTGCCAGCAGCGCAGCGGGGTCCTACGAGCAGTACTTC. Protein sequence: CASSAAGSYEQYF.

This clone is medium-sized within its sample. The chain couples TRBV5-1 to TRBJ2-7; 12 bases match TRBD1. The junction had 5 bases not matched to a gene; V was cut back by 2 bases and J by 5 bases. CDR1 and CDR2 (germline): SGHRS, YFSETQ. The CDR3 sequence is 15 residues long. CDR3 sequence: CASSFGTGGINEQYF. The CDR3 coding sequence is TGCGCCAGCAGCTTCGGGACAGGGGGCATCAACGAGCAGTACTTC. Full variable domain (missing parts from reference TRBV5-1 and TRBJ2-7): KAGVTQTPRYLIKTRGQQVTLSCSPISGHRSVSWYQQTPGQGLQFLFEYFSETQRNKGNFPGRFSGRQFSNSRSEMNVSTLELGDSALYLCASSFGTGGINEQYFGPGTRLTVT.